This T cell receptor beta chain was observed in a study of T cell responses to AZD1222 COVID-19 vaccine. Study-wide points: Females outnumbered males among donors, who were mostly white British; clonal diversity was possibly underestimated. Researchers report vaccine-associated CD4 TCRs spanning spike, with dominance at 160-218 and 743-854. Only a handful of AZD1222 recipients, roughly 6 in all, had baseline seropositivity.

A note on this clone: The antigen is not known.

The germline V gene encodes CDR1 SGHTA and CDR2 FQGNSA. Trimming removed 1 base at V and 4 bases at J, with 8 bases between. The CDR3 runs 13 residues. Generated by immunoSEQ multiplex PCR, the TCRdb table keeps only in-frame clones and is missing some. Here the sample spans tens of thousands of clones, approximately 89% being singletons. V and J are TRBV7-2 and TRBJ2-7, with D hard to call. The sequence derives from an adult in good health. The starting material was peripheral blood, obtained on day 0 of MenACWY control vaccination. The CDR3 protein is CASSLGSGYEQYF. The CDR3 DNA reads TGTGCCAGCAGCTTAGGGTCTGGATACGAGCAGTACTTC.